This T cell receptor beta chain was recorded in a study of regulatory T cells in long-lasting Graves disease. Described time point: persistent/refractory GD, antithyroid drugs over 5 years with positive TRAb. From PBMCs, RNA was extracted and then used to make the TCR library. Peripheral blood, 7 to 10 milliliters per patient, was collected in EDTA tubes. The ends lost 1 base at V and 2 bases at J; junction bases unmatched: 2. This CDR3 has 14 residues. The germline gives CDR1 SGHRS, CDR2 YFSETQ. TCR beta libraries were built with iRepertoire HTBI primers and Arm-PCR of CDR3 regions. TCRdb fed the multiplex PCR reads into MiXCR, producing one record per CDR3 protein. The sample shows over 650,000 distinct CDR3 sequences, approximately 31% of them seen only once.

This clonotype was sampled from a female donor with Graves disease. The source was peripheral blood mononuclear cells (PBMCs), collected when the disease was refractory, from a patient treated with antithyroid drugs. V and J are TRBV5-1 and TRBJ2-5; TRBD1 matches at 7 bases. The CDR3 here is CASSLMGQQETQYF. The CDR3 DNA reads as TGCGCCAGCAGCTTGATGGGACAGCAAGAGACCCAGTACTTC.